This T cell receptor beta chain was identified in a study of Graves' ophthalmopathy and Graves' hyperthyroidism. About the study: Peripheral blood was gathered at the point of initial diagnosis, before any treatment started. Study results and caveats: Most clonotypes expanded in thyroid above 0.001 frequency were present in blood too. A 13-signature model separated ophthalmopathy from stable hyperthyroidism, 85% to 90% sensitivity, approximately 84% specificity.

Amplifying from RNA transcripts, the study obtained TCR beta CDR3 regions. After a first-round RT-PCR with HTBI primers, a second-round multiplex PCR was run. Each CDR3 protein gets one entry after TCRdb re-called the multiplex PCR reads with MiXCR. The sample consists of about 740,000 distinct CDR3 sequences, approximately 40% of them appearing once. Turning to this clonotype: Its specificity is unknown.

The germline gives CDR1 DFQATT, CDR2 SNEGSKA (reference sequence). The V gene end was trimmed by 4 bases and the J gene end by 1 base; junction bases not matched to a gene: 12. CDR3 length: 16 residues. The PBMCs originated from less than 13 ml of fresh peripheral blood. The material sequenced was peripheral blood. V usage is TRBV20-1 and J usage is TRBJ1-1, with TRBD1 matching 7 bases. The clonotype originates from an adult man with Graves' ophthalmopathy. In nucleotides, the CDR3 is TGCAGTGCTAAACCCCCCACACAGGGGAGGAACACTGAAGCTTTCTTT. Translation: CSAKPPTQGRNTEAFF.